Below are 16 T cell receptor beta chains sequenced from a single sample in a study of blood T cell repertoires in COVID-19. Sequencing used immunoSEQ multiplex PCR; TCRdb keeps in-frame clones, though not all of them. The data show some 150,000 clones, 80% to 85% seen once. The source material was peripheral blood. These receptors all come from a human donor in a cohort sampled during active COVID-19.

The rearrangement joins TRBV6-5 to TRBJ2-7; tentative D call: TRBD2 (6 bases). The CDR3 loop spans 13 amino acids. Germline CDR1 is MNHEY and CDR2 is SVGAGI. V gave up 7 bases and J gave up 0 bases, with 10 bases separating them. The CDR3 reads CASKEGPSYEQYF. The CDR3 nucleotides read TGTGCCAGCAAGGAGGGGCCCTCCTACGAGCAGTACTTC.

The chain has TRBV11-3 and TRBJ2-3, with TRBD1 matching 12 bases. Germline trimming cut 5 bases from V and 4 bases from J; bases unmatched to any gene: 4. Per germline, CDR1 SGHNT and CDR2 YENEEA. The CDR3 loop spans 15 amino acids. CDR3 sequence (DNA): TGTGCCAGCAGCCCAGGGACAGGGGGCGCAGATACGCAGTATTTT. Translation: CASSPGTGGADTQYF.

J is TRBJ2-6 and V is TRBV5-6, with TRBD2 matching 10 bases. From germline, CDR1 is SGHDT and CDR2 YYEEEE. V shed 0 bases and J 3 bases; nucleotides not matched to a gene: 3. CDR3 size: 17 residues. The CDR3 DNA sequence: TGTGCCAGCAGCTTGGAGCGGGGGGGCAGTGGGGCCAACGTCCTGACTTTC. Amino acid sequence: CASSLERGGSGANVLTF.

This chain joins TRBV19 and TRBJ2-7; no clear D. The CDR3 consists of 14 residues. V was trimmed by 0 bases and J by 0 bases, leaving 6 bases between them. Germline lookup yields CDR1 LNHDA and CDR2 SQIVND (reference sequence). The CDR3 nucleotides are TGTGCCAGTAGTATAGAGGCATCCTCCTACGAGCAGTACTTC. It translates to CASSIEASSYEQYF.

The genes are TRBV13 and TRBJ2-7, with D possibly TRBD2 on 6 matching bases. Trimming cost V 5 bases and J 9 bases, with 20 bases left between them. The CDR3 is 14 residues long. Germline V lookup: CDR1 PRHDT, CDR2 FYEKMQ (reference sequence). The CDR3 nucleotides are TGTGCCAGCAGCCAAGGGACTTTGGCTCTGGGGCAGTACTTC. Its translation is CASSQGTLALGQYF.

V usage is TRBV5-1 and J usage is TRBJ2-4; TRBD1 agrees at 7 bases. The germline gives CDR1 SGHRS, CDR2 YFSETQ. The CDR3 spans 14 residues. V gave up 0 bases and J gave up 7 bases; unmatched junction bases: 4. The CDR3 spells CASSLAEGANIQYF. CDR3 nucleotides: TGCGCCAGCAGCTTGGCCGAGGGGGCGAACATTCAGTACTTC.

V is TRBV12-3 or TRBV12-4 and J is TRBJ1-2; D unclear. V lost 4 bases and J 4 bases, leaving 10 bases between the germline ends. The CDR3 loop spans 13 amino acids. CDR3 in amino acids: CASSSGVGYGYTF. CDR3 sequence (DNA): TGTGCCAGCAGTTCCGGGGTCGGCTATGGCTACACCTTC.

V and J are TRBV5-1 and TRBJ2-7; 9 nucleotides align to TRBD1. CDR1 SGHRS and CDR2 YFSETQ come from the germline V gene. The CDR3 runs to 16 residues. J gave up 4 bases and V 4 bases, and 12 bases lay outside the gene matches. For the CDR3, the DNA is TGCGCCAGCAGCCCATCCGGGACAGGGAGTTTTTACGAGCAGTACTTC. Amino acids: CASSPSGTGSFYEQYF.

The rearrangement links TRBV5-1 to TRBJ2-5, with 7 positions matching TRBD2. The CDR3 covers 16 residues. Per the germline V gene, CDR1 is SGHRS and CDR2 is YFSETQ. J lost 1 base, V lost 1 base, and 7 bases had no gene match. CDR3 nucleotides: TGCGCCAGCAGCTTGTTGGGGGGGGTCCCCCAAGAGACCCAGTACTTC. Protein product: CASSLLGGVPQETQYF.

In the case of this clone: One end of the junction varies from germline; a read error may be responsible. V gene TRBV9 combines with J gene TRBJ2-2; TRBD1 agrees at 9 bases. Germline CDR1 SGDLS, CDR2 YYNGEE. This CDR3 is 15 amino acids long. CDR3 DNA sequence: TGTGCCAGCAGCACTCGGACAGGGGTCACCAGGGAGCTGTTTTTT. Translated: CASSTRTGVTRELFF.

This clone was seen a few times. The chain couples TRBV9 to TRBJ2-6, with a tentative D call TRBD2 (5 bases). Germline values: CDR1 SGDLS, CDR2 YYNGEE. The CDR3 totals 17 residues. Between the trimmed V and J ends, which lost 2 bases and 0 bases, there was a span of 12 bases. The CDR3 DNA is TGTGCCAGCAGCGTTAAGGCGGGTTACTCTGGGGCCAACGTCCTGACTTTC. This translates into CASSVKAGYSGANVLTF.

Only one count was recorded for this clone. CDR3 nucleotides: TGTGCCAGCAGACCGCAGGGGAGCACTGAAGCTTTCTTT. As protein: CASRPQGSTEAFF. The V call is TRBV12-3 or TRBV12-4, the J call TRBJ1-1; a possible D gene is TRBD1 (6 bases). V gave up 6 bases and J gave up 4 bases, with 12 bases separating them. This CDR3 is 13 amino acids long.

The V gene is TRBV9, the J gene TRBJ1-2; TRBD1 matches at 7 bases. The CDR3 totals 14 residues. CDR1 and CDR2 (germline): SGDLS, YYNGEE. The trim removed 0 bases at V and 6 bases at J, leaving 5 bases unmatched. The CDR3 sequence: CASSVGQGRNGYTF. The CDR3 DNA reads TGTGCCAGCAGCGTAGGACAGGGTCGGAATGGCTACACCTTC.

V gene TRBV24-1 combines with J gene TRBJ2-3; D gene unclear. Germline CDR1 is KGHDR and CDR2 is SFDVKD. V lost 3 bases and J lost 5, with 14 bases in between. The CDR3 is made up of 15 amino acids. The CDR3 loop is CATSDTTTRKDTQYF. The CDR3 DNA sequence: TGTGCCACCAGTGATACAACGACGAGGAAAGATACGCAGTATTTT.

This chain links TRBV9 with TRBJ2-2; 8 nucleotides match TRBD2. CDR3 size: 14 residues. CDR1 and CDR2 from the germline V gene are SGDLS and YYNGEE. J gave up 7 bases and V 4 bases, and 6 bases lay outside the gene matches. In DNA form, the CDR3 reads TGTGCCAGCAGCCCCCGCCGGGGGGGCGGGGAGCTGTTTTTT. Translating it yields CASSPRRGGGELFF.

This chain uses TRBV6-4 with TRBJ1-1; D not certain. This CDR3 has 12 amino acids. From germline, CDR1 is MRHNA and CDR2 SNTAGT. V lost 2 bases to trimming and J lost 7 bases, with 8 bases between them. CDR3 amino acids: CASSDARGEAFF. The CDR3 DNA reads TGTGCCAGCAGTGACGCGAGAGGTGAAGCTTTCTTT.